Given below is one TCR beta chain in context. As processed by the authors: Counts of nucleated cells, estimated from reference gene primer amplification, were obtained. The table came from immunoSEQ multiplex PCR; TCRdb's copy has only in-frame clones and leaves some out. Clone size and V and J calls were adopted from that table, with D and trimming inferred from the DNA. The data show around 60,000 clones, over 55% seen once. This CDR3 has 13 residues. V was trimmed by 5 bases and J by 6 bases, leaving 11 bases between them. These data are taken from a study of blood T cell repertoires in COVID-19. About the research overall: Acute and convalescent COVID-19 specimens originated in the United States, Italy and Spain. From T cells, B-cell-depleted T cells, or PBMCs came the material, which was cDNA or gDNA.

The sample consisted of peripheral blood. The V and J genes are TRBV12-3 or TRBV12-4 and TRBJ1-5, with D possibly being TRBD1 (6 bases). This receptor was identified in a woman aged 70 to 79 with COVID-19, enrolled during active disease. CDR3 DNA: TGTGCCAGCAGTATTCAGGGGAGTCAGCCCCAGCATTTT. Residues: CASSIQGSQPQHF.